Following are 19 T cell receptor beta chains from one sample sequenced in a study of T-cell reconstitution after alpha-beta-depleted transplantation in children. The library targeted TCRbeta and was prepared with unique molecular identifiers. From the PCR reads, TCRdb called clonotypes with MiXCR, one entry per CDR3 protein. The sample includes roughly 190,000 distinct CDR3 sequences, roughly 15% seen only once; the top ten take under 15%. This sample comprised PBMCs from the stem cell graft donor, obtained from the stem cell graft. Receptors originate from a human donor who donated a stem cell graft to a child with acute lymphoblastic leukemia.

This clonotype appeared a few times. The chain recombines TRBV7-9 with TRBJ1-1; D is possibly TRBD1 (6 bases). CDR1 and CDR2 (germline): SEHNR, FQNEAQ (reference sequence). Trimming shortened V by 11 bases and J by 4 bases, and 17 bases separated the two germline ends. The CDR3 has 13 residues. The CDR3 protein is CALGRGAGTEAFF. The CDR3 DNA reads TGTGCCCTCGGCCGGGGGGCGGGCACTGAAGCTTTCTTT.

This clonotype has a single count. With a much larger clone just one base away, this may be a read error. The chain couples TRBV24-1 to TRBJ2-1; 9 bases fit TRBD2. Germline V CDR1 and CDR2: KGHDR, SFDVKD. The CDR3 is 13 residues long. DNA of the CDR3: TGTGCCACCAGTGCACTAGCGGGCAATCAGCAGTTCTTC. This sequence encodes CATSALAGNQQFF.

This clonotype has more than one count but fewer than ten. CDR3 bases: TGTGCTAGTGGTTCCCTCCCGGATGGTAGGACAGTCTCCTACGAGCAGTACTTC. Its translation is CASGSLPDGRTVSYEQYF. The chain recombines TRBV12-5 with TRBJ2-7, with D possibly matching TRBD1 (6 bases). In germline, CDR1 is LGHNT, CDR2 FRNRAP. Trimming stripped 4 bases from V and 0 bases from J, with 22 bases between. This CDR3 has 18 amino acids.

Ten or more counts support this clonotype. The gene calls are TRBV10-3 and TRBJ2-7, with unresolved D. V dropped 2 bases and J dropped 4 bases, with 6 bases sitting between them. CDR1 is ENHRY and CDR2 is SYGVKD in the germline V gene. The CDR3 extends over 12 amino acids. CDR3 loop: CAISEGRYEQYF. CDR3 DNA: TGTGCCATCAGTGAGGGACGGTACGAGCAGTACTTC.

This clonotype was seen many times. The gene calls are TRBV20-1 and TRBJ2-4; 11 bases match TRBD2. CDR1 DFQATT and CDR2 SNEGSKA come from the germline V gene (reference sequence). CDR3 length: 18 amino acids. J gave up 1 base and V 0 bases, and 8 bases lay outside the gene matches. The CDR3 coding sequence is TGCAGTGCTAGAGATACCCAACTAGCGGGAGTGGCCAAAAACATTCAGTACTTC. It is translated as CSARDTQLAGVAKNIQYF.

There are many counts of this clonotype. CDR3 nucleotide sequence: TGCGCCAGCAGCAAAACGCCGGGACAGCAAAACTCTGGGGCCAACGTCCTGACTTTC. Protein product: CASSKTPGQQNSGANVLTF. This chain joins TRBV5-1 and TRBJ2-6, with 7 bases lining up with TRBD1. V gave up 4 bases and J gave up 0 bases; unmatched junction bases: 13. The CDR3 length is 19 residues. CDR1 and CDR2 from the germline V gene are SGHRS and YFSETQ. The complete variable domain, with remaining parts taken from reference TRBV5-1 and TRBJ2-6, reads KAGVTQTPRYLIKTRGQQVTLSCSPISGHRSVSWYQQTPGQGLQFLFEYFSETQRNKGNFPGRFSGRQFSNSRSEMNVSTLELGDSALYLCASSKTPGQQNSGANVLTFGAGSRLTVL.

This rearrangement joins TRBV24-1 to TRBJ2-2; 10 bases match TRBD2. The CDR3 loop spans 18 amino acids. Germline assignment: CDR1 KGHDR and CDR2 SFDVKD. J lost 0 bases, V lost 3 bases, and 6 bases had no gene match. The CDR3 DNA sequence: TGTGCCACCAGTGATCACGGACTAGCGGAGACGAACACCGGGGAGCTGTTTTTT. Translating gives CATSDHGLAETNTGELFF.

This clonotype was picked up a small number of times. The V and J genes are TRBV7-9 and TRBJ1-2; no clear D. Germline CDR1 SEHNR, CDR2 FQNEAQ (reference sequence). The CDR3 sequence is 16 residues long. The germline V and J ends were trimmed by 3 bases and 2 bases, with 16 bases remaining between them. CDR3 sequence (DNA): TGTGCCAGCAGCTTCCCGCCTCCGATTGACAACTATGGCTACACCTTC. It specifies CASSFPPPIDNYGYTF.

At least ten counts were recorded for this clonotype. The chain links TRBV7-2 to TRBJ2-1; D gene unclear. The length of the CDR3 is 13 residues. CDR1 is SGHTA and CDR2 is FQGNSA in the germline V gene. The ends were cut back, 1 base at V and 6 bases at J, with 7 bases in the middle. Written as DNA, the CDR3 is TGTGCCAGCAGCTTAGAAGGGATCAATGAGCAGTTCTTC. Amino acids: CASSLEGINEQFF.

This clonotype was observed many times. This chain joins TRBV7-9 and TRBJ2-1; 11 bases agree with TRBD2. Germline V lookup: CDR1 SEHNR, CDR2 FQNEAQ (reference sequence). The length of the CDR3 is 17 residues. J lost 4 bases, V lost 0 bases, and 5 bases had no gene match. The CDR3 sequence: CASSLATTSGDYNEQFF. The CDR3 DNA follows: TGTGCCAGCAGCTTAGCCACGACTAGCGGGGATTACAATGAGCAGTTCTTC.

This clonotype was counted at least ten times. The chain carries TRBV18 and TRBJ2-3; 8 bases match TRBD1. This CDR3 spans 16 amino acids. Germline V CDR1 and CDR2: KGHSH, LQKENI. V lost 5 bases and J lost 0; bases outside the gene matches: 7. The CDR3 sequence: CASSTRTGRSTDTQYF. The CDR3 DNA follows: TGTGCCAGCTCAACTAGGACAGGGAGAAGCACAGATACGCAGTATTTT.

This clonotype was found many times. The rearrangement joins TRBV18 to TRBJ2-7, with D maybe TRBD1 (7 bases). CDR3 length equals 15 residues. V was pared by 6 bases and J by 6 bases, with 21 bases between. Germline V lookup: CDR1 KGHSH, CDR2 LQKENI. CDR3 in DNA: TGTGCCAGCTCGCTATACACAGGGGACTTTCCCGAGCAGTACTTC. Residues: CASSLYTGDFPEQYF.

This clonotype has at least ten counts. The chain carries TRBV28 and TRBJ1-1, with TRBD1 identical over 8 bases. The CDR3 contains 15 residues. Germline V gene lookup returns CDR1 MDHEN and CDR2 SYDVKM. With 4 bases clipped from V and 4 bases from J, the junction kept 8 bases outside the gene matches. The CDR3 region is CASSSLTGGVTEAFF. CDR3 sequence (DNA): TGTGCCAGCAGTTCGCTAACAGGGGGAGTCACTGAAGCTTTCTTT.

In this sample, this clonotype turned up many times. The chain carries TRBV4-2 and TRBJ1-5; possibly TRBD1 for D (5 bases). CDR3 length: 14 residues. Germline-derived CDR1 and CDR2 are LGHNA and YNFKEQ. V was cut by 5 bases and J by 5 bases, with 13 bases left in between. The DNA of the CDR3 is TGTGCCAGCAGCATCCAGGGAGGGGATCAGCCCCAGCATTTT. The encoded protein is CASSIQGGDQPQHF.

This clonotype was seen many times. This chain connects TRBV2 to TRBJ1-1; possible D gene TRBD1, 5 bases. Germline V lookup: CDR1 SNHLY, CDR2 FYNNEI. Trimming shortened V by 3 bases and J by 5 bases, and 13 bases separated the two germline ends. The CDR3 is 14 residues long. Written as DNA, the CDR3 is TGTGCCAGCAGTGAGAAGGGACCACATACTGAAGCTTTCTTT. Amino acids: CASSEKGPHTEAFF. The entire variable domain, with the rest obtained from reference TRBV2 and TRBJ1-1, is as follows: EPEVTQTPSHQVTQMGQEVILRCVPISNHLYFYWYRQILGQKVEFLVSFYNNEISEKSEIFDDQFSVERPDGSNFTLKIRSTKLEDSAMYFCASSEKGPHTEAFFGQGTRLTVV.

This clonotype was detected only a few times. A read error may produce the germline difference seen at one junction end. This sequence joins TRBV10-3 and TRBJ2-1; D is tentatively TRBD1 or TRBD2 (5 bases each). CDR3 length equals 16 residues. CDR1 is ENHRY and CDR2 is SYGVKD in the germline V gene. The CDR3 is CAISRIEGISDNEQFF. Written as DNA, the CDR3 is TGTGCCATCAGCCGGATTGAGGGGATCTCCGACAATGAGCAGTTCTTC.

This clonotype was recorded a few times. V and J are TRBV5-1 and TRBJ2-1; TRBD2 agrees at 9 bases. This CDR3 is built from 16 residues. The trim removed 4 bases at V and 4 bases at J, leaving 9 bases unmatched. Germline CDR1 and CDR2: SGHRS and YFSETQ. CDR3 in DNA: TGCGCCAGCAGCCACAAAGCGGGAGGAGGGTACAATGAGCAGTTCTTC. Translation gives CASSHKAGGGYNEQFF.

Ten or more counts support this clonotype. As DNA, the CDR3 is TGTGCCAGCAGCTTACTGTTCCACAGGGGAGTCCTCACCGAGACCCAGTACTTC. It codes for CASSLLFHRGVLTETQYF. This chain connects TRBV11-1 to TRBJ2-5, with 7 positions matching TRBD1. V gave up 2 bases and J gave up 5 bases; unmatched junction bases: 17. In germline, CDR1 is SGHAT, CDR2 FQDESV (reference sequence). CDR3 size: 18 residues. The full variable domain, in which reference TRBV11-1 and TRBJ2-5 provide the parts outside the CDR3, is EAEVAQSPRYKITEKSQAVAFWCDPISGHATLYWYRQILGQGPELLVQFQDESVVDDSQLPKDRFSAERLKGVDSTLKIQPAELGDSAMYLCASSLLFHRGVLTETQYFGPGTRLLVL.

This clonotype was detected many times. V is TRBV20-1 and J is TRBJ1-1; D is possibly TRBD1 (5 bases). CDR1 DFQATT and CDR2 SNEGSKA come from the germline V gene (reference sequence). This CDR3 region has 14 residues. The V end lost 1 base, the J end lost 1 base, and 10 bases lay between the germline ends. The CDR3 DNA follows: TGCAGTGCTAGAGGAGGCAGGGAGAACACTGAAGCTTTCTTT. As protein: CSARGGRENTEAFF.